The 28 T cell receptor beta chains below come from one sample, sequenced in a study of blood T cell repertoires in COVID-19. Using immunoSEQ multiplex PCR, the repertoire was profiled, and TCRdb retains in-frame clones only, with some absent. The sample records tens of thousands of clones, 89% being singletons. The sequencing input was peripheral blood. The origin of the receptors is a man aged 45 to 65 with active COVID-19.

This chain uses TRBV2 with TRBJ1-6; tentative D call: TRBD1 (6 bases). V was cut by 3 bases and J by 13 bases, with 10 bases left in between. Looked up from germline, CDR1 is SNHLY and CDR2 is FYNNEI. The CDR3 is 12 residues long. CDR3 sequence reads: CASSDGGAPLHF. The CDR3 nucleotides read TGTGCCAGCAGTGACGGGGGGGCCCCCCTCCACTTT.

This chain uses TRBV19 with TRBJ1-1, with TRBD1 as a possible D gene (5 bases). Trimming removed 3 bases at V and 4 bases at J, with 15 bases between. Germline values: CDR1 LNHDA, CDR2 SQIVND (reference sequence). CDR3 size: 15 residues. CDR3 DNA: TGTGCCAGTAGTATCCAGGGTGGGTGGGGCACTGAAGCTTTCTTT. It encodes CASSIQGGWGTEAFF.

This rearrangement joins TRBV4-1 to TRBJ2-5; 8 bases agree with TRBD2. CDR3 size: 14 residues. Germline V gene sequence: CDR1 MGHRA, CDR2 YSYEKL. The J segment lost 5 bases and the V segment lost 2 bases, leaving 4 bases of the junction unmatched. CDR3 nucleotides: TGCGCCAGCAGCCAAATAAGCGGGGGCGAGACCCAGTACTTC. Translating gives CASSQISGGETQYF.

The chain couples TRBV7-9 to TRBJ1-1, with 7 bases fitting TRBD1. Germline values: CDR1 SEHNR, CDR2 FQNEAQ (reference sequence). J was trimmed by 3 bases and V by 5 bases; bases with no gene match: 12. This CDR3 spans 16 amino acids. The CDR3 protein is CASSARQGRADTEAFF. The CDR3 DNA reads as TGTGCCAGCAGCGCCCGACAGGGTCGGGCTGACACTGAAGCTTTCTTT.

The gene calls are TRBV5-4 and TRBJ2-2, with D possibly matching TRBD2 (6 bases). V lost 4 bases, J lost 1 base, and 14 bases lay in between. CDR1 SGHNT and CDR2 YYREEE come from the germline V gene (reference sequence). This CDR3 spans 16 amino acids. CDR3 sequence (DNA): TGTGCCAGCAGCCACCGGGACTCCCGGAACACCGGGGAGCTGTTTTTT. Protein product: CASSHRDSRNTGELFF.

This sequence joins TRBV15 and TRBJ1-2; D is perhaps TRBD1 (6 bases). The CDR3 totals 15 residues. Germline V lookup: CDR1 LNHNV, CDR2 YYDKDF (reference sequence). V shed 0 bases and J shed 3 bases, with 11 bases lying between them. The CDR3 reads CATSRDRTDYYGYTF. As DNA, the CDR3 is TGTGCCACCAGCAGAGATCGGACAGACTACTATGGCTACACCTTC. Variable domain in full (rest from reference TRBV15 and TRBJ1-2): DAMVIQNPRYQVTQFGKPVTLSCSQTLNHNVMYWYQQKSSQAPKLLFHYYDKDFNNEADTPDNFQSRRPNTSFCFLDIRSPGLGDTAMYLCATSRDRTDYYGYTFGSGTRLTVV.

For the CDR3, the DNA is TGTGCCAGCAGCCTAGCGGGGGGCACAGATACGCAGTATTTT. Amino acid sequence: CASSLAGGTDTQYF. The chain links TRBV3-1 (or the pseudogene TRBV3-2) to TRBJ2-3, with TRBD2 matching 9 bases. Germline CDR1 and CDR2: LGHDT and YNNKEL (reference sequence). This CDR3 spans 14 amino acids. V shed 4 bases and J 1 base; nucleotides not matched to a gene: 0.

The rearrangement links TRBV5-6 to TRBJ1-2, with D perhaps matching TRBD1 (6 bases). Germline values: CDR1 SGHDT, CDR2 YYEEEE. Trimming shortened V by 0 bases and J by 8 bases, and 11 bases separated the two germline ends. CDR3 length: 13 amino acids. DNA of the CDR3: TGTGCCAGCAGCTTGGGAACAGGGTGGGGCTACACCTTC. It yields the protein CASSLGTGWGYTF.

The CDR3 here is CATTGAGGPYNEQFF. In DNA form, the CDR3 reads TGTGCCACTACGGGGGCGGGGGGCCCATACAATGAGCAGTTCTTC. The chain uses TRBV2 and TRBJ2-1, with 8 bases identical to TRBD2. Germline V gives CDR1 SNHLY, CDR2 FYNNEI. V lost 10 bases to trimming and J lost 4 bases; unmatched junction nucleotides: 12. The CDR3 runs to 15 residues.

The chain has TRBV19 and TRBJ1-2, with D possibly TRBD1 on 5 matching bases. Per germline, CDR1 LNHDA and CDR2 SQIVND (reference sequence). This CDR3 contains 15 residues. Trimming removed 7 bases at V and 6 bases at J, with 21 bases between. The CDR3 region is CASNWGRQRSDGYTF. Written as DNA, the CDR3 is TGTGCCAGTAATTGGGGTCGACAGAGAAGCGATGGCTACACCTTC.

V gene TRBV6-2 or TRBV6-3 combines with J gene TRBJ1-5; no definite D call. The CDR3 spans 14 residues. CDR1 and CDR2 (germline): MNHEY, SVGEGT. The V gene lost 0 bases and the J gene lost 2 bases, with 5 bases spanning the gap. The CDR3 DNA reads TGTGCCAGCAGTTACTCGGCAGGCAATCAGCCCCAGCATTTT. Amino acid sequence: CASSYSAGNQPQHF.

V usage is TRBV5-6 and J usage is TRBJ1-2; 7 bases are shared with TRBD1. This CDR3 region has 17 residues. Trimming took 0 bases from V and 4 from J; bases not matched to a gene: 12. Looked up from germline, CDR1 is SGHDT and CDR2 is YYEEEE. The CDR3 loop is CASSLATNRGRIYGYTF. The CDR3 coding sequence is TGTGCCAGCAGCTTGGCCACTAACAGGGGACGGATCTATGGCTACACCTTC.

The chain is built from TRBV5-8 and TRBJ2-2; no definite D call. With 4 bases removed from V and 6 bases from J, the gap between germline ends came to 7 bases. The germline V gene has CDR1 SGHTS and CDR2 YDEGEE. The CDR3 runs to 12 residues. For the CDR3, the DNA is TGTGCCAGCAGCCACGGGTCCGGGGAGCTGTTTTTT. This encodes CASSHGSGELFF.

This rearrangement joins TRBV11-2 to TRBJ2-1; weak D call: TRBD2 (6 bases). This CDR3 contains 16 residues. V was cut by 1 base and J by 4 bases, with 14 bases left in between. The germline V gene encodes CDR1 SGHAT and CDR2 FQNNGV. CDR3 amino acids: CASSLVGGRFYNEQFF. The CDR3 DNA is TGTGCCAGCAGCTTAGTAGGAGGGAGATTTTACAATGAGCAGTTCTTC.

The chain joins TRBV2 to TRBJ1-2, with TRBD1 matching over 9 bases. CDR1 is SNHLY and CDR2 is FYNNEI in the germline V gene. The CDR3 is made up of 14 amino acids. J was trimmed by 6 bases and V by 6 bases; bases with no gene match: 8. The CDR3 region has the DNA TGTGCCAGCAGCGAACAGGGGGCTATGGATGGCTACACCTTC. This encodes CASSEQGAMDGYTF.

The rearrangement links TRBV19 to TRBJ1-2; maybe TRBD1 (5 bases). Germline V CDR1 and CDR2: LNHDA, SQIVND (reference sequence). Between the trimmed V and J ends, which lost 1 base and 5 bases, there was a span of 11 bases. CDR3 length equals 14 residues. Here the CDR3 reads CASSIVAGQYGYTF. For the CDR3, the DNA is TGTGCCAGTAGTATAGTCGCAGGACAATATGGCTACACCTTC. The full variable domain, in which reference TRBV19 and TRBJ1-2 provide the parts outside the CDR3, is DGGITQSPKYLFRKEGQNVTLSCEQNLNHDAMYWYRQDPGQGLRLIYYSQIVNDFQKGDIAEGYSVSREKKESFPLTVTSAQKNPTAFYLCASSIVAGQYGYTFGSGTRLTVV.

V gene TRBV29-1 combines with J gene TRBJ2-5, with a weak D call TRBD1 (6 bases). The V and J ends lost 0 bases and 5 bases respectively, with 10 bases between them. The germline V gene encodes CDR1 SQVTM and CDR2 ANQGSEA. This CDR3 has 13 amino acids. CDR3 nucleotides: TGCAGCGTTGAAGAGGGGGCGCGGGAGACCCAGTACTTC. Translating gives CSVEEGARETQYF.

The chain links TRBV3-1 (or the pseudogene TRBV3-2) to TRBJ2-1; 10 bases match TRBD1. This CDR3 contains 17 residues. CDR1 and CDR2 (germline): LGHDT, YNNKEL (reference sequence). Trimming removed 4 bases from V and 8 bases from J; junction bases left unmatched: 14. In nucleotides, the CDR3 is TGTGCCAGCAGCCTTAAGACAGGGGGCGAGAGGATGGATGAGCAGTTCTTC. Protein product: CASSLKTGGERMDEQFF.

This rearrangement joins TRBV5-1 to TRBJ2-7; TRBD1 matches 8 bases. The CDR3 runs to 14 residues. V was pared by 4 bases and J by 3 bases, with 6 bases of the junction left unmatched. CDR1 is SGHRS and CDR2 is YFSETQ in the germline V gene. CDR3 sequence: CASSPRDRIYEQYF. The CDR3 DNA reads TGCGCCAGCAGCCCCCGGGACAGGATCTACGAGCAGTACTTC. The whole variable domain, remainder taken from reference TRBV5-1 and TRBJ2-7, is KAGVTQTPRYLIKTRGQQVTLSCSPISGHRSVSWYQQTPGQGLQFLFEYFSETQRNKGNFPGRFSGRQFSNSRSEMNVSTLELGDSALYLCASSPRDRIYEQYFGPGTRLTVT.

Only one count was recorded for this clone. The chain employs TRBV10-3 and TRBJ2-3; D remains unclear. The CDR3 is made up of 14 amino acids. Per the germline V gene, CDR1 is ENHRY and CDR2 is SYGVKD. V was cut by 6 bases and J by 3 bases, with 13 bases left in between. The CDR3 is CAIRASVETDTQYF. CDR3 coding DNA: TGTGCCATCAGAGCATCAGTGGAGACAGATACGCAGTATTTT.

V and J are TRBV6-5 and TRBJ2-1; 8 bases match TRBD1. The CDR3 spans 15 residues. Looked up from germline, CDR1 is MNHEY and CDR2 is SVGAGI. V shed 2 bases and J 3 bases; nucleotides not matched to a gene: 3. CDR3 amino acids: CASSYGQGLYNEQFF. As DNA, the CDR3 is TGTGCCAGCAGTTACGGACAGGGCCTCTACAATGAGCAGTTCTTC.

The rearrangement uses TRBV6-2 or TRBV6-3 and TRBJ1-2, with D tentatively TRBD1 (5 bases). V was shortened by 6 bases and J by 4 bases, with 24 bases between the two germline ends. CDR1 and CDR2 (germline): MNHEY, SVGEGT. The CDR3 loop spans 17 amino acids. The CDR3 sequence: CASSLTLRSGLIYGYTF. The CDR3 bases are TGTGCCAGCAGCCTAACCCTGCGGTCAGGGCTCATCTATGGCTACACCTTC.

This sequence joins TRBV6-5 and TRBJ1-2; 10 bases map to TRBD1. Germline CDR1 reads MNHEY; CDR2 reads SVGAGI. This CDR3 contains 14 residues. Unmatched junction bases numbered 5, after V lost 6 bases and J lost 4 bases. CDR3 coding DNA: TGTGCCAGCAGGGCGACAGGGGGCTCCTATGGCTACACCTTC. Residues: CASRATGGSYGYTF.

DNA of the CDR3: TGTGCCAGCAGCTTCCAGGGGGCGAGCACAGATACGCAGTATTTT. This encodes CASSFQGASTDTQYF. This chain connects TRBV7-3 to TRBJ2-3, with 8 positions matching TRBD1. Trimming took 3 bases from V and 0 from J; bases not matched to a gene: 2. There are 15 residues in the CDR3. Germline CDR1 and CDR2: SGHTA and FQGTGA. Drawing the rest from reference TRBV7-3 and TRBJ2-3, the complete variable domain is GAGVSQTPSNKVTEKGKYVELRCDPISGHTALYWYRQSLGQGPEFLIYFQGTGAADDSGLPNDRFFAVRPEGSVSTLKIQRTERGDSAVYLCASSFQGASTDTQYFGPGTRLTVL.

V gene TRBV6-6 combines with J gene TRBJ2-5, with unresolved D. Looked up from germline, CDR1 is MNHNY and CDR2 is SVGAGI (reference sequence). V was clipped by 0 bases and J by 7 bases, with 6 bases between them. This CDR3 spans 12 amino acids. The CDR3 nucleotides are TGTGCCAGCAGTTACTCGAGGTGGACCCAGTACTTC. This gives the protein CASSYSRWTQYF.

The chain joins TRBV6-2 or TRBV6-3 to TRBJ1-5; 8 nucleotides match TRBD1. Germline V gives CDR1 MNHEY, CDR2 SVGEGT. The CDR3 extends over 18 amino acids. V trimming: 6 bases; J trimming: 4 bases; junction bases outside the gene matches: 17. The CDR3 DNA sequence: TGTGCCAGCAGCGCGCCGGAGGACACGGGACAGGTTAATCAGCCCCAGCATTTT. This gives the protein CASSAPEDTGQVNQPQHF.

J is TRBJ2-3 and V is TRBV2; 8 bases agree with TRBD2. The CDR3 is 16 amino acids. Looked up from germline, CDR1 is SNHLY and CDR2 is FYNNEI. The J segment lost 0 bases and the V segment lost 6 bases, leaving 8 bases of the junction unmatched. CDR3 residues: CASRAIAGISTDTQYF. CDR3 nucleotide sequence: TGTGCCAGCAGAGCGATAGCGGGGATCAGCACAGATACGCAGTATTTT.

V gene TRBV6-1 combines with J gene TRBJ2-3; TRBD2 matches 11 bases. The CDR3 is made up of 15 amino acids. Germline V lookup: CDR1 MNHNS, CDR2 SASEGT. V dropped 3 bases and J dropped 6; count of bases not matched to a gene: 5. The DNA for the CDR3 is TGTGCCAGCAGTGATAGCGGGGGGGCGGTGGATACGCAGTATTTT. Its translation is CASSDSGGAVDTQYF.